The sequence of this TCR beta chain was determined in a study of T cell repertoires in cytomegalovirus infection. Whole-study context: Both CMV infection and a matching HLA type were indicated by public TCR beta signatures.

Study findings and constraints: In two of eight donors, the top clonotype was HLA-C-restricted CMV-specific.

V dropped 6 bases and J dropped 7; count of bases not matched to a gene: 15. The CDR3 length is 16 residues. Germline assignment: CDR1 SNHLY and CDR2 FYNNEI. A word on this clonotype: Its antigen is unidentified.

One entry per CDR3 protein, called by TCRdb with MiXCR from the reads. The repertoire holds approximately 110,000 distinct CDR3 sequences, with under 55% as singletons. The rearrangement uses TRBV2 and TRBJ2-7; 10 bases match TRBD1. This TCR was recovered from a human donor in good health (CMV status not recorded). Some clones in this sample may be carry-over from other donors' samples. Here the sequenced sample was CD8+ T cells from cultured PBMCs, taken from culture after CMV antigen stimulation. The CDR3 DNA reads TGTGCCAGCAGACCCACGGGGACAGGGGCCCCGAGAGAGCAGTACTTC. This gives the protein CASRPTGTGAPREQYF.